This T cell receptor beta chain was recorded in a study of blood T cells in healthy people across ages. For the second PCR, which ran for about 6 to 11 cycles, a sample-barcoded 5' primer and a J-beta primer mix were used. Template switching added a 12-random-nucleotide identifier to every cDNA molecule. Using its own MiXCR run on the 5' RACE reads, TCRdb lists one record per CDR3 protein. The sample consists of roughly 800,000 distinct CDR3 sequences, roughly 64% of them appearing once. Individuals who donated were healthy Caucasians from Russia aged roughly 6 to 90. What was sequenced was blood. This receptor was obtained from a man aged 30-40 years in good health.

This chain's CDR3 is CASSYVAGWGHGQFF. The CDR3 DNA reads TGTGCCAGCAGTTACGTCGCAGGGTGGGGGCATGGACAGTTCTTC. This chain connects TRBV6-5 to TRBJ2-1, with D possibly being TRBD1 (6 bases). The germline gives CDR1 MNHEY, CDR2 SVGAGI. This CDR3 spans 15 amino acids. The V end was cut by 2 bases, the J end by 13 bases, with 21 bases between.